The subject of this entry is one TCR beta chain. Its antigen remains unidentified. Germline V gives CDR1 WSHSY, CDR2 SAAADI. The CDR3 extends over 16 amino acids. The V segment lost 4 bases and the J segment 4 bases; nucleotides outside the gene matches: 6. Time point defined: new active TB diagnosis, blood taken before or within 7 days of starting treatment. This sample stems from a study of T cells in tuberculosis. For the study at large: Within 7 days of starting treatment, or before, PBMC were stored. Study results and limitations: Smaller alpha distances in active tuberculosis partly reflected shorter CDR3-alpha lengths.

The repertoire was sequenced with immunoSEQ multiplex PCR; TCRdb's copy has only in-frame clones and lacks some. This sample has about 38,000 clones, with around 94% found just once. The TCR was taken from an adult with tuberculosis. The chain joins TRBV10-2 to TRBJ1-5; 11 bases are a match to TRBD1. Source: PBMCs, taken at tuberculosis diagnosis. The DNA of the CDR3 is TGCGCCAGCAGTGCACGGACAGGGGGCGGGAATCAGCCCCAGCATTTT. It codes for CASSARTGGGNQPQHF.